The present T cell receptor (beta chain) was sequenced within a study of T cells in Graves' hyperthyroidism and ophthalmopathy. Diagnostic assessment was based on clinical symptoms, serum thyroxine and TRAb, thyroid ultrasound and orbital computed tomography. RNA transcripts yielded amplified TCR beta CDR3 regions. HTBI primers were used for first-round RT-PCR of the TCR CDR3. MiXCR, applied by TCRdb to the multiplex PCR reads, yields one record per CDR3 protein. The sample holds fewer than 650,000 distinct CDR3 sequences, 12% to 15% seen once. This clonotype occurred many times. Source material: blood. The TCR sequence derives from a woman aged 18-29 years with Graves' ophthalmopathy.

CDR3 coding DNA: TGTGCCACTAGACTGGGCGGTAGCAATCAGCCCCAGCATTTT. Its protein product is CATRLGGSNQPQHF. The rearrangement links TRBV6-2 or TRBV6-3 to TRBJ1-5; D is undetermined. This CDR3 region has 14 residues. Germline values: CDR1 MNHEY, CDR2 SVGEGT. V was pared by 10 bases and J by 0 bases, with 13 bases between.